The rows below give T cell receptor beta chains drawn from one sample of a study of immune evolution from preneoplasia to lung adenocarcinoma. Profiled with immunoSEQ multiplex PCR; TCRdb holds only in-frame clones, not every one. The sample records around 3,500 clones, 80% being singletons. The sequenced sample consisted of FFPE lung adenocarcinoma in situ tissue. Source of these receptors: a person aged 65 to 85 with lung adenocarcinoma. Both conserved end residues are part of each CDR3. The D gene is left open where the match is weak. Size is stated for part of the rows, as once, few or many counts, or as a class when the clone is expanded.

TRBJ2-7 TRBV5-6 few TRBD2 CASSSGLAGVYEQYF TGTGCCAGCAGCTCGGGACTAGCGGGAGTCTACGAGCAGTACTTC
TRBJ1-2 TRBV2 NA NA CASSGLVRGGYTF TGTGCCAGCAGTGGTTTGGTTAGAGGCGGCTACACCTTC
TRBJ1-1 TRBV19 NA TRBD1 CASRSRQGRTEAFF TGTGCCAGTCGCTCGAGACAGGGGAGGACTGAAGCTTTCTTT
TRBJ2-7 TRBV28 few TRBD1 CASRSQGSWSYEQYF TGTGCCAGCAGGTCACAGGGGAGTTGGTCCTACGAGCAGTACTTC
TRBJ1-1 TRBV11-2 once NA CASSLVSGRGLNTEAFF TGTGCCAGCAGCTTAGTCTCCGGGAGGGGACTGAACACTGAAGCTTTCTTT
TRBJ2-1 TRBV7-3 NA TRBD2 CASSSGSGSGDEQFF TGTGCCAGCAGCTCGGGGAGCGGGAGCGGGGATGAGCAGTTCTTC
TRBJ2-1 TRBV5-1 NA TRBD1 CASSLFGQGVAEQFF TGCGCCAGCAGCTTATTTGGACAGGGGGTCGCTGAGCAGTTCTTC
TRBJ2-1 TRBV15 once TRBD2 CATRGTSGINEQFF TGTGCCACCAGGGGGACTAGCGGGATAAATGAGCAGTTCTTC
TRBJ2-7 TRBV6-5 once NA CASSLNPTYEQYF TGTGCCAGCAGTTTAAACCCTACCTACGAGCAGTACTTC
TRBJ1-1 TRBV7-3 once NA CASSLAPDRNTEAFF TGTGCCAGCAGCTTAGCCCCCGACAGGAACACTGAAGCTTTCTTT
TRBJ2-1 TRBV7-9 NA NA CASSLWGGSSYNEQFF TGTGCCAGCAGCTTATGGGGAGGCAGCTCCTACAATGAGCAGTTCTTC
TRBJ2-1 TRBV27 NA TRBD2 CASRRASGTGQFF TGTGCCAGCAGGAGAGCTAGCGGGACTGGGCAGTTCTTC
TRBJ1-1 TRBV4-1 few NA CASSQDRVGGTEAFF TGCGCCAGCAGCCAAGATCGGGTAGGCGGGACTGAAGCTTTCTTT
TRBJ2-5 TRBV6-1 NA NA CASSVMEQTQYF TGTGCCAGCAGTGTAATGGAGCAGACCCAGTACTTC
TRBJ2-1 TRBV12-5 NA NA CASGTWDGVNEQFF TGTGCTAGTGGAACCTGGGACGGCGTCAATGAGCAGTTCTTC
TRBJ2-6 TRBV7-7 NA NA CASSLGVPQSRANVLTF TGTGCCAGCAGCCTCGGGGTGCCACAAAGTCGGGCCAACGTCCTGACTTTC
TRBJ2-1 TRBV9 NA NA CASSVLDGSSYNEQFF TGTGCCAGCAGCGTTCTGGACGGAAGCTCCTACAATGAGCAGTTCTTC
TRBJ2-5 TRBV6-1 NA TRBD2 CASSEPGLAGGETQYF TGTGCCAGCAGTGAGCCCGGGTTGGCGGGAGGAGAGACCCAGTACTTC
TRBJ1-2 TRBV2 NA TRBD1 CASSGQGPNYGYTF TGTGCCAGCAGTGGACAGGGGCCTAACTATGGCTACACCTTC
TRBJ2-7 TRBV18 NA TRBD2 CASSPRARGTTSYEQYF TGTGCCAGCTCACCGAGGGCGAGAGGGACTACTTCCTACGAGCAGTACTTC
TRBJ2-2 TRBV6-5 NA TRBD2 CASKGGSTGELFF TGTGCCAGCAAGGGCGGGAGTACCGGGGAGCTGTTTTTT
TRBJ2-7 TRBV7-2 once NA CASSLAPETYEQYF TGTGCCAGCAGCCTCGCGCCTGAAACCTACGAGCAGTACTTC
TRBJ2-7 TRBV7-9 once NA CASSLELDPYEQYF TGTGCCAGCAGCTTAGAACTAGATCCCTACGAGCAGTACTTC
TRBJ2-1 TRBV15 NA TRBD2 CATSALAGGAYNEQFF TGTGCCACCAGCGCTTTAGCGGGAGGCGCCTACAATGAGCAGTTCTTC
TRBJ2-1 TRBV7-9 NA TRBD2 CASSLAGGRAGNEQFF TGTGCCAGCAGCTTAGCGGGTGGGAGGGCCGGGAATGAGCAGTTCTTC
TRBJ1-3 TRBV28 NA NA CASIRISGNTIYF TGTGCCAGCATACGGATCTCTGGAAACACCATATATTTT
TRBJ2-3 TRBV10-3 NA NA CAISTEADTQYF TGTGCCATCAGTACCGAGGCAGATACGCAGTATTTT
TRBJ1-5 TRBV2 NA NA CASSVQGQVNQPQHF TGTGCCAGCAGTGTACAGGGTCAAGTCAATCAGCCCCAGCATTTT
TRBJ2-1 TRBV28 NA TRBD2 CASAGLADNEQFF TGTGCCAGTGCGGGACTAGCGGACAATGAGCAGTTCTTC
TRBJ2-5 TRBV4-1 once NA CASSHGRGETQYF TGCGCCAGCAGCCATGGCAGGGGAGAGACCCAGTACTTC
TRBJ2-7 TRBV10-3 NA TRBD2 CATTSGDSYEQYF TGTGCCACGACTAGCGGGGACTCCTACGAGCAGTACTTC
TRBJ2-1 TRBV14 NA TRBD2 CASSQEAGTIANEQFF TGTGCCAGCAGCCAAGAAGCGGGGACGATAGCTAACGAGCAGTTCTTC
TRBJ1-1 TRBV18 few NA CASSPGLNTEAFF TGTGCCAGCTCACCAGGGCTCAACACTGAAGCTTTCTTT
TRBJ2-6 TRBV5-1 few TRBD1 CASSLAGQGAGSGWANVLTF TGCGCCAGCAGCTTGGCGGGACAGGGGGCGGGTTCGGGCTGGGCCAACGTCCTGACTTTC
TRBJ1-2 TRBV27 NA TRBD1 CASSPETGAYGYTF TGTGCCAGCAGTCCGGAGACAGGGGCCTATGGCTACACCTTC
TRBJ2-3 TRBV18 NA TRBD1 CASSPIWDRERLRADTQYF TGTGCCAGCTCACCAATTTGGGACAGGGAGAGACTTAGGGCAGATACGCAGTATTTT
TRBJ1-3 TRBV18 once NA CASSPGDSGNTIYF TGTGCCAGCTCACCAGGGGACTCTGGAAACACCATATATTTT
TRBJ2-3 TRBV7-8 few NA CASKAPTGKGADTQYF TGTGCCAGCAAAGCACCCACAGGGAAAGGGGCAGATACGCAGTATTTT
TRBJ1-5 TRBV5-6 NA NA CASSEGYSNQPQHF TGTGCCAGCTCCGAGGGGTATAGCAATCAGCCCCAGCATTTT
TRBJ1-2 TRBV5-4 NA NA CASSLTQREGYTF TGTGCCAGCAGCTTGACCCAACGGGAGGGCTACACCTTC
TRBJ2-7 TRBV7-2 NA TRBD1 CASSLTGGWEQYF TGTGCCAGCAGCTTGACAGGGGGCTGGGAGCAGTACTTC
TRBJ1-2 TRBV7-8 NA NA CASSLRQDPNYGYTF TGTGCCAGCAGCCTACGACAGGACCCTAACTATGGCTACACCTTC
TRBJ2-2 TRBV5-1 NA NA CASSLSQVTGELFF TGCGCCAGCAGCTTAAGTCAGGTCACCGGGGAGCTGTTTTTT
TRBJ1-4 TRBV5-1 NA NA CASSSRGMHEKLFF TGCGCCAGCAGCTCGCGGGGGATGCATGAAAAACTGTTTTTT
TRBJ2-3 TRBV18 NA NA CASSPQPDSLPDTQYF TGTGCCAGCTCACCACAACCGGACAGTCTACCAGATACGCAGTATTTT
TRBJ2-6 TRBV5-6 large NA CASVIAGANVLTF TGTGCCAGCGTGATAGCTGGGGCCAACGTCCTGACTTTC
TRBJ2-3 TRBV28 NA NA CASGDTDTQYF TGTGCCAGCGGAGATACAGATACGCAGTATTTT
TRBJ2-3 TRBV30 NA TRBD2 CAWASGRPTDTQYF TGTGCCTGGGCCAGCGGGAGGCCCACAGATACGCAGTATTTT
TRBJ2-7 TRBV10-2 once TRBD2 CASSATRGLAGDEQYF TGCGCCAGCAGCGCTACCCGGGGACTAGCGGGAGACGAGCAGTACTTC
TRBJ2-7 TRBV5-4 NA TRBD1 CASSLGTGGVEQYF TGTGCCAGCAGCTTAGGGACAGGGGGCGTCGAGCAGTACTTC
TRBJ1-1 TRBV5-1 NA NA CASTWTPLTEAFF TGCGCCAGCACCTGGACCCCTTTGACTGAAGCTTTCTTT
TRBJ2-2 TRBV14 NA NA CASSLQQGTGELFF TGTGCCAGCAGCCTTCAACAGGGAACCGGGGAGCTGTTTTTT